A single sample is the source of the 15 T cell receptor beta chains below, sequenced in a study of blood T cell repertoires in COVID-19 (TCRdb year 2020). The library was generated by the immunoSEQ multiplex PCR assay. Not all clones reach the TCRdb copy of this immuneACCESS table, which keeps in-frame sequences only. Checked studies attribute under half of the gap to unresolved V genes and leave the rest unexplained. The sample yields 180,000 or so clones; approximately 80% were counted once. Roughly 9.6% of the sample rests with the top ten. Material: PBMCs or T cells enriched from blood (not recorded which). These receptors were collected from a man between 45 and 60 years old who had recovered from COVID-19.

The J gene is TRBJ2-7, the V gene TRBV5-1; 15 bases are shared with TRBD2. Germline CDR1 and CDR2: SGHRS and YFSETQ. This CDR3 is 16 amino acids long. The V segment lost 2 bases and the J segment 7 bases; nucleotides outside the gene matches: 7. The CDR3: CASSFGLAGGPVEQYF. The CDR3 DNA reads as TGCGCCAGCAGCTTTGGACTAGCGGGAGGGCCGGTTGAGCAGTACTTC.

This chain uses TRBV6-4 with TRBJ2-7; TRBD1 aligns across 11 bases. Trimming removed 6 bases from V and 12 bases from J; junction bases left unmatched: 7. Germline V CDR1 and CDR2: MRHNA, SNTAGT. The CDR3 covers 12 residues. The CDR3 is CASSEGQGVVYF. The CDR3 nucleotides read TGTGCCAGCAGCGAGGGACAGGGGGTGGTGTACTTC.

This clone appeared once. The chain carries TRBV19 and TRBJ2-7; TRBD1 aligns across 7 bases. After removal of 5 bases from V and 6 bases from J, the junction contained 10 bases not matched to a gene. CDR3 length: 14 amino acids. Germline V gives CDR1 LNHDA, CDR2 SQIVND (reference sequence). This CDR3 is CASSSGQQLSEQYF. CDR3 in DNA: TGTGCCAGTAGTTCGGGACAGCAGCTTAGCGAGCAGTACTTC.

The J gene is TRBJ1-1, the V gene TRBV7-8; D remains ambiguous. Trimming pared 3 bases from V and 11 bases from J, leaving 16 bases between. This CDR3 is 13 amino acids long. Germline V gives CDR1 SGHVS, CDR2 FQNEAQ. This chain's CDR3 is CASSFLPDLDAFF. DNA of the CDR3: TGTGCCAGCAGCTTCCTGCCAGACCTAGATGCTTTCTTT.

This clone was seen once. The chain combines TRBV2 with TRBJ1-4; TRBD1 might be the D (6 bases). This CDR3 comprises 14 residues. Germline V gene data show CDR1 as SNHLY and CDR2 as FYNNEI. The germline V and J ends were trimmed by 6 bases and 2 bases, with 10 bases remaining between them. CDR3 residues: CASSGTTTNEKLFF. The DNA for the CDR3 is TGTGCCAGCAGCGGGACAACGACTAATGAAAAACTGTTTTTT. Full variable domain (rest looked up from reference TRBV2 and TRBJ1-4): EPEVTQTPSHQVTQMGQEVILRCVPISNHLYFYWYRQILGQKVEFLVSFYNNEISEKSEIFDDQFSVERPDGSNFTLKIRSTKLEDSAMYFCASSGTTTNEKLFFGSGTQLSVL.

This clone appeared a single time. CDR3 DNA sequence: TGTGCCAGTAGTATAACATGGACAGGGCAGGCTGGGGCCAACGTCCTGACTTTC. It yields the protein CASSITWTGQAGANVLTF. The chain uses TRBV19 and TRBJ2-6, with TRBD1 matching 8 bases. V shed 2 bases, J shed 2 bases, and the junction held 8 bases outside the gene matches. Germline assignment: CDR1 LNHDA and CDR2 SQIVND (reference sequence). The CDR3 spans 18 residues.

The V gene is TRBV7-8, the J gene TRBJ2-1; 14 positions match TRBD2. CDR3 size: 15 residues. V shed 3 bases, J shed 6 bases, and the junction held 1 base outside the gene matches. Germline V gene sequence: CDR1 SGHVS, CDR2 FQNEAQ. This chain's CDR3 is CASSFGLAGGNEQFF. DNA for the CDR3: TGTGCCAGCAGCTTTGGACTAGCGGGGGGCAATGAGCAGTTCTTC.

Worth noting for this clone: The same CDR3 also results from other DNA sequences found in this sample. The rearrangement links TRBV10-3 to TRBJ1-1, with D unresolved. From germline, CDR1 is ENHRY and CDR2 SYGVKD. The CDR3 sequence is 12 residues long. Trimming pared 4 bases from V and 3 bases from J, leaving 6 bases between. The CDR3 DNA reads TGTGCCATCAGTGGAGGAGACACTGAAGCTTTCTTT. It is translated as CAISGGDTEAFF.

The rearrangement joins TRBV6-1 to TRBJ2-4; 10 positions match TRBD1. This CDR3 region has 13 residues. Germline CDR1 and CDR2: MNHNS and SASEGT. The ends lost 2 bases at V and 10 bases at J; junction bases unmatched: 2. The DNA for the CDR3 is TGTGCCAGCAGTGAAAGGGGACAGGGGATTCAGTACTTC. This sequence encodes CASSERGQGIQYF.

V is TRBV5-7 and J is TRBJ1-2; D perhaps matches TRBD1 (6 bases). TRBV5-7 is an ORF, with its function uncertain. The V gene lost 1 base and the J gene lost 8 bases, with 18 bases spanning the gap. CDR3 size: 15 residues. The CDR3 nucleotides read TGTGCCAGCAGCTTGAAGCAGCCAGGGGTGGGCGGCTACACCTTC. Translating it yields CASSLKQPGVGGYTF.

The rearrangement uses TRBV29-1 and TRBJ2-4, with a tentative D call TRBD2 (5 bases). V shed 6 bases and J shed 1 base, with 16 bases lying between them. The germline gives CDR1 SQVTM, CDR2 ANQGSEA. The CDR3 extends over 15 amino acids. The CDR3 is CSVQARERAKNIQYF. DNA for the CDR3: TGCAGCGTCCAAGCTAGGGAGAGGGCCAAAAACATTCAGTACTTC.

This chain connects TRBV29-1 to TRBJ1-5; D is possibly TRBD1 (5 bases). Looked up from germline, CDR1 is SQVTM and CDR2 is ANQGSEA. The CDR3 is made up of 12 amino acids. The chain's CDR3 is CAGGDSNQPQHF. In DNA, the CDR3 is TGCGCCGGGGGGGATAGCAATCAGCCCCAGCATTTT.

V and J are TRBV5-1 and TRBJ1-2, with a weak D call TRBD1 (6 bases). V lost 0 bases and J lost 1, with 10 bases in between. The CDR3 covers 15 residues. CDR1 and CDR2 from the germline V gene are SGHRS and YFSETQ. Written as DNA, the CDR3 is TGCGCCAGCAGCTTGGCCCCAGGGGTTAACTATGGCTACACCTTC. Protein sequence: CASSLAPGVNYGYTF. The variable domain in full, completed from reference TRBV5-1 and TRBJ1-2, reads KAGVTQTPRYLIKTRGQQVTLSCSPISGHRSVSWYQQTPGQGLQFLFEYFSETQRNKGNFPGRFSGRQFSNSRSEMNVSTLELGDSALYLCASSLAPGVNYGYTFGSGTRLTVV.

The chain recombines TRBV7-2 with TRBJ2-5; D possibly corresponds to TRBD2 (6 bases). The V and J ends lost 2 bases and 4 bases respectively, with 8 bases between them. Germline CDR1 is SGHTA and CDR2 is FQGNSA. The length of the CDR3 is 13 residues. The DNA of the CDR3 is TGTGCCAGCAGCTTATTCGGGAGAGAGACCCAGTACTTC. It specifies CASSLFGRETQYF.

This clone was detected a few times. The gene calls are TRBV5-5 and TRBJ2-4; 10 bases agree with TRBD1. V lost 6 bases, J lost 8 bases, and 11 bases stayed unmatched. This CDR3 has 15 residues. The V gene's germline CDR1 is SGHKS and CDR2 YYEKEE (reference sequence). The DNA of the CDR3 is TGTGCCAGCAACCAACGGACAGGGGGACAAGACATTCAGTACTTC. It specifies CASNQRTGGQDIQYF.